The 19 T cell receptor beta chains below were found in one sample sequenced in a study of shared clonotypes between healthy human individuals. Profiling relied on immunoSEQ multiplex PCR, and the TCRdb table lists in-frame clones only, not all of them. The sample contains over a million clones, 96% of which appear only once. The sequenced sample consisted of naive CD4+ T cells sorted from blood. Indicated subset: CD45RA+ positively selected. All receptors derive from a man aged 30-40 years in good health.

This CDR3 reads CASAAGGFSYNEQFF. CDR3 DNA sequence: TGTGCCAGCGCCGCGGGGGGGTTCTCCTACAATGAGCAGTTCTTC. The rearrangement uses TRBV7-9 and TRBJ2-1; TRBD2 aligns across 9 bases. This CDR3 is 15 amino acids long. Germline V lookup: CDR1 SEHNR, CDR2 FQNEAQ (reference sequence). The trim removed 8 bases at V and 0 bases at J, leaving 5 bases unmatched.

The chain recombines TRBV12-5 with TRBJ2-7; D might be TRBD1 (6 bases). Germline CDR1 LGHNT, CDR2 FRNRAP. There are 14 residues in the CDR3. Trimming removed 5 bases from V and 7 bases from J, with 18 bases in between. The CDR3: CASGVGEGQGEQYF. The CDR3 DNA reads TGTGCTAGTGGTGTGGGCGAGGGACAAGGAGAGCAGTACTTC.

The CDR3 nucleotides are TGTGCCAGCAGAACCGGGACAGGGGTCTTTACAGAGACCCAGTACTTC. Translating gives CASRTGTGVFTETQYF. The J gene is TRBJ2-5, the V gene TRBV5-5; TRBD1 matches 10 bases. CDR1 is SGHKS, CDR2 YYEKEE, per germline (reference sequence). After removal of 5 bases from V and 4 bases from J, the junction contained 11 bases not matched to a gene. The CDR3 is made up of 16 amino acids.

V is TRBV18 and J is TRBJ1-3; D is uncertain. This CDR3 has 15 amino acids. Germline values: CDR1 KGHSH, CDR2 LQKENI. Trimming left V 2 bases short and J 4 bases short, with 12 bases between. The CDR3 coding sequence is TGTGCCAGCTCACCAAACGGACGCCGGGGAAACACCATATATTTT. Residues: CASSPNGRRGNTIYF.

V usage is TRBV18 and J usage is TRBJ2-1, with 9 positions matching TRBD1. Trimming removed 5 bases from V and 5 bases from J; junction bases left unmatched: 7. Germline V gene data show CDR1 as KGHSH and CDR2 as LQKENI. This CDR3 has 15 amino acids. CDR3 residues: CASSYRGRLDNEQFF. Here the CDR3 DNA reads TGTGCCAGCTCATACAGGGGGCGTCTCGACAATGAGCAGTTCTTC.

The V and J genes are TRBV9 and TRBJ2-5, with 10 bases aligning to TRBD2. The CDR3 length is 17 residues. CDR1 and CDR2 (germline): SGDLS, YYNGEE. V shed 4 bases, J shed 1 base, and the junction held 10 bases outside the gene matches. The CDR3 reads CASSLTGLAAPQETQYF. As DNA, the CDR3 is TGTGCCAGCAGCCTTACTGGACTAGCGGCTCCCCAAGAGACCCAGTACTTC.

The chain couples TRBV21-1 to TRBJ2-1; TRBD2, as called in the table, went unchecked against the DNA. TRBV21-1 is noted as a pseudogene. The CDR3 spans 18 residues. The CDR3 DNA reads as TGTGCCAGCAGCAAAGCGCTTTCTAGGACTAGCGGCTACAATGAGCAGTTCTTC. Protein: CASSKALSRTSGYNEQFF.

This clone was recorded a few times. At the DNA level, this CDR3 is encoded by other sequences in the same sample as well. V and J are TRBV6-1 and TRBJ1-2, with a weak D call TRBD1 (5 bases). Germline V gives CDR1 MNHNS, CDR2 SASEGT. The V end lost 4 bases, the J end lost 8 bases, and 8 bases lay between the germline ends. This CDR3 spans 11 amino acids. The CDR3, as DNA: TGTGCCAGCAGTGGTGGGGGAGGCTACACCTTC. Translated: CASSGGGGYTF.

A single count supports this clone. The chain couples TRBV6-5 to TRBJ2-1, with TRBD1 matching 7 bases. The CDR3 consists of 13 residues. The ends lost 4 bases at V and 12 bases at J; junction bases unmatched: 9. Germline CDR1 MNHEY, CDR2 SVGAGI. In nucleotides, the CDR3 is TGTGCCAGCAGTTTAATACCAAACAGGGGGCAGTTCTTC. This gives the protein CASSLIPNRGQFF.

V and J are TRBV28 and TRBJ2-7, with D perhaps given as TRBD1 or TRBD2 (6 bases each). Germline V gives CDR1 MDHEN, CDR2 SYDVKM. The CDR3 totals 18 residues. The V end lost 5 bases, the J end lost 1 base, and 24 bases lay between the germline ends. The CDR3 DNA reads as TGTGCCAGCAGTAAAACGGGAGAGGGGACACAGAGGTCCTACGAGCAGTACTTC. Its protein is CASSKTGEGTQRSYEQYF.

The chain couples TRBV6-4 to TRBJ2-6, with D possibly being TRBD1 (5 bases). Trimming cost V 4 bases and J 4 bases, with 14 bases left between them. Germline CDR1 MRHNA, CDR2 SNTAGT. The CDR3 is made up of 16 amino acids. CDR3 coding DNA: TGTGCCAGCAGTGGCCAGACAGAGTCAGGGGCCAACGTCCTGACTTTC. As protein: CASSGQTESGANVLTF.

The chain links TRBV2 to TRBJ1-3; 9 bases align to TRBD1. The ends lost 6 bases at V and 4 bases at J; junction bases unmatched: 7. The CDR3 is made up of 15 amino acids. CDR1 and CDR2 from the germline V gene are SNHLY and FYNNEI. The CDR3 spells CASSRDRVFGNTIYF. In DNA form, the CDR3 reads TGTGCCAGCAGCCGGGACAGGGTGTTCGGAAACACCATATATTTT. Full variable domain (missing parts from reference TRBV2 and TRBJ1-3): EPEVTQTPSHQVTQMGQEVILRCVPISNHLYFYWYRQILGQKVEFLVSFYNNEISEKSEIFDDQFSVERPDGSNFTLKIRSTKLEDSAMYFCASSRDRVFGNTIYFGEGSWLTVV.

This clone was detected once. The chain recombines TRBV6-5 with TRBJ1-1; 8 bases match TRBD1. J was trimmed by 1 base and V by 0 bases; bases with no gene match: 4. The CDR3 contains 16 residues. Looked up from germline, CDR1 is MNHEY and CDR2 is SVGAGI. The CDR3: CASSYSTGVKNTEAFF. For the CDR3, the DNA is TGTGCCAGCAGTTACTCGACAGGGGTTAAGAACACTGAAGCTTTCTTT.

V usage is TRBV6-1 and J usage is TRBJ2-3; no firm D call. CDR3 length: 13 amino acids. V shed 6 bases and J shed 6 bases, with 13 bases lying between them. The V gene's germline CDR1 is MNHNS and CDR2 SASEGT. The CDR3 region is CASSSTGVDTQYF. The CDR3 DNA sequence: TGTGCCAGCAGCTCAACTGGAGTCGATACGCAGTATTTT.

The V gene is TRBV29-1, the J gene TRBJ2-1; 7 bases agree with TRBD1. With V trimmed by 3 bases and J by 0 bases, 11 bases remained unmatched. The CDR3 spans 17 residues. Germline V gives CDR1 SQVTM, CDR2 ANQGSEA. This chain's CDR3 is CSVERFPGQSSYNEQFF. DNA for the CDR3: TGCAGCGTTGAGAGATTCCCGGGACAGAGCTCCTACAATGAGCAGTTCTTC.

V is TRBV29-1 and J is TRBJ2-1; TRBD1 aligns across 8 bases. The CDR3 is made up of 13 amino acids. V lost 6 bases and J lost 5; bases outside the gene matches: 6. CDR1 is SQVTM, CDR2 ANQGSEA, per germline. CDR3: CSVADRVNNEQFF. CDR3 DNA sequence: TGCAGCGTGGCGGACAGGGTGAACAATGAGCAGTTCTTC.

The chain uses TRBV27 and TRBJ2-5, with D perhaps matching TRBD1 (6 bases). CDR3 length: 13 residues. Germline V gene data show CDR1 as MNHEY and CDR2 as SMNVEV (reference sequence). V was cut by 8 bases and J by 0 bases, with 10 bases left in between. The CDR3 is CASSTGYQETQYF. CDR3 coding DNA: TGTGCCAGCTCGACAGGATACCAAGAGACCCAGTACTTC.

The chain joins TRBV5-1 to TRBJ2-4; the match to TRBD1 covers 9 bases. Trimming took 3 bases from V and 8 from J; bases not matched to a gene: 6. CDR3 length equals 14 residues. Germline loops: CDR1 SGHRS, CDR2 YFSETQ. CDR3 amino acids: CASSSGQGRDIQYF. The CDR3 DNA is TGCGCCAGCAGCTCAGGACAGGGGAGGGACATTCAGTACTTC.

This rearrangement joins TRBV29-1 to TRBJ2-1; TRBD2 matches 8 bases. The V gene end was trimmed by 3 bases and the J gene end by 8 bases; junction bases not matched to a gene: 9. The length of the CDR3 is 14 residues. Looked up from germline, CDR1 is SQVTM and CDR2 is ANQGSEA. CDR3 nucleotide sequence: TGCAGCGTTGAGTTAAGCGGGAGACAGGATGAGCAGTTCTTC. It encodes CSVELSGRQDEQFF.